Each of the 19 T cell receptor beta chains below was sequenced from the same sample in a study of human T cells and chemical hapten exposure. Documented time point: healthy volunteer bleed at 6 weeks. Extraction of total RNA was performed on unfractionated whole blood. Each CDR3 protein is one row after TCRdb ran MiXCR on the RACE reads. The sample lists about 80,000 distinct CDR3 sequences, approximately 8.6% seen once, with roughly 1.5% in the top ten. The specimen sequenced was whole blood. The receptors were gathered from a female donor in good health. Some clones in this sample may be carry-over from other donors' samples.

At least ten counts were recorded for this clonotype. The genes are TRBV20-1 and TRBJ2-4, with TRBD1 matching over 9 bases. The V segment lost 1 base and the J segment 8 bases; nucleotides outside the gene matches: 9. The CDR3 loop spans 15 amino acids. Germline CDR1 and CDR2: DFQATT and SNEGSKA (reference sequence). CDR3 sequence (DNA): TGCAGTGCTAGAGGTCCGGGACAGGGCGCTTACATTCAGTACTTC. Encoded protein: CSARGPGQGAYIQYF.

This clonotype occurred a few times. This sequence joins TRBV27 and TRBJ2-1, with 7 bases fitting TRBD1. V shed 4 bases, J shed 9 bases, and the junction held 12 bases outside the gene matches. This CDR3 is 15 amino acids long. In germline, CDR1 is MNHEY, CDR2 SMNVEV (reference sequence). CDR3 nucleotide sequence: TGTGCCAGCAGTTCACCTGACAGGGTGGGTAGTGAGCAGTTCTTC. This sequence encodes CASSSPDRVGSEQFF.

The table lists this clonotype with many counts. The chain joins TRBV20-1 to TRBJ2-7, with 11 bases identical to TRBD2. Germline V gives CDR1 DFQATT, CDR2 SNEGSKA (reference sequence). Trimming took 3 bases from V and 0 from J; bases not matched to a gene: 7. This CDR3 spans 16 amino acids. This chain's CDR3 is CSARGLAGGTSYEQYF. In DNA form, the CDR3 reads TGCAGTGCTAGGGGGCTAGCGGGGGGCACCTCCTACGAGCAGTACTTC.

The chain joins TRBV3-1 to TRBJ2-7; D possibly corresponds to TRBD2 (7 bases). This CDR3 has 14 residues. Trimming shortened V by 4 bases and J by 3 bases, and 13 bases separated the two germline ends. CDR1 LGHDT and CDR2 YNNKEL come from the germline V gene (reference sequence). The CDR3 coding sequence is TGTGCCAGCAGCCGGCAGGGGAGGGACTACGAGCAGTACTTC. It is translated as CASSRQGRDYEQYF.

At least ten counts were recorded for this clonotype. This chain links TRBV13 with TRBJ2-3, with 10 bases fitting TRBD2. CDR1 is PRHDT, CDR2 FYEKMQ, per germline (reference sequence). The CDR3 length is 17 residues. J gave up 0 bases and V 4 bases, and 7 bases lay outside the gene matches. The CDR3 is CASSSRLAGHSTDTQYF. The CDR3 coding sequence is TGTGCCAGCAGCTCCAGACTAGCGGGCCATAGCACAGATACGCAGTATTTT.

V and J are TRBV5-8 and TRBJ2-7; perhaps TRBD1 as D (6 bases). The CDR3 length is 13 residues. V shed 0 bases and J shed 11 bases, with 15 bases lying between them. Germline V gene sequence: CDR1 SGHTS, CDR2 YDEGEE. As DNA, the CDR3 is TGTGCCAGCAGCTTGGTATTGGGACAAAGGAAGTACTTC. Translation gives CASSLVLGQRKYF.

The chain has TRBV7-6 and TRBJ2-7; 7 bases map to TRBD2. Germline values: CDR1 SGHVS, CDR2 FNYEAQ. V was clipped by 1 base and J by 7 bases; unmatched bases: 7. The length of the CDR3 is 14 residues. This CDR3 reads CASSLVRRGEEQYF. The CDR3 nucleotides read TGTGCCAGCAGCTTAGTTCGTCGGGGGGAAGAGCAGTACTTC.

The V and J genes are TRBV27 and TRBJ1-1, with D uncertain. Germline values: CDR1 MNHEY, CDR2 SMNVEV (reference sequence). Trimming shortened V by 4 bases and J by 0 bases, and 6 bases separated the two germline ends. This CDR3 has 13 residues. The CDR3, as DNA: TGTGCCAGCAGTTGGTACGTGAACACTGAAGCTTTCTTT. Its protein product is CASSWYVNTEAFF.

The chain recombines TRBV7-2 with TRBJ1-5; D remains unclear. In germline, CDR1 is SGHTA, CDR2 FQGNSA. The CDR3 is 14 amino acids. V gave up 1 base and J gave up 7 bases, with 11 bases separating them. The CDR3 protein is CASSLVRFRQPQHF. The CDR3 DNA is TGTGCCAGCAGCTTAGTACGGTTTCGCCAGCCCCAGCATTTT.

J is TRBJ2-3 and V is TRBV7-6; 7 bases match TRBD1. With V trimmed by 4 bases and J by 0 bases, 4 bases remained unmatched. The CDR3 consists of 15 residues. Germline-derived CDR1 and CDR2 are SGHVS and FNYEAQ. CDR3 residues: CASSSTGISTDTQYF. The CDR3 DNA is TGTGCCAGCAGCTCGACAGGGATAAGCACAGATACGCAGTATTTT.

The V gene is TRBV29-1, the J gene TRBJ1-2, with D unclear. Trimming pared 4 bases from V and 6 bases from J, leaving 15 bases between. CDR1 and CDR2 (germline): SQVTM, ANQGSEA. CDR3 length equals 13 residues. The CDR3 DNA sequence: TGCAGCGTTGTTGGAGGGTCATGGAATGGCTACACCTTC. Translation gives CSVVGGSWNGYTF.

This clonotype came up many times. The chain recombines TRBV12-3 or TRBV12-4 with TRBJ2-3; TRBD2 might be the D (7 bases). This CDR3 has 16 residues. V lost 6 bases, J lost 1 base, and 17 bases lay in between. As DNA, the CDR3 is TGTGCCAGCAGCCCCGCGGGGGCTCGAGGCACAGATACGCAGTATTTT. Protein: CASSPAGARGTDTQYF.

The chain recombines TRBV13 with TRBJ1-6, with D tentatively TRBD1 (5 bases). This CDR3 region has 16 residues. Germline CDR1 and CDR2: PRHDT and FYEKMQ (reference sequence). With 4 bases removed from V and 5 bases from J, the gap between germline ends came to 15 bases. The CDR3 region is CASSSKFGADNSPLHF. The CDR3 DNA reads TGTGCCAGCAGCTCAAAGTTCGGGGCCGATAATTCACCCCTCCACTTT.

This clonotype appeared many times. The rearrangement links TRBV11-2 to TRBJ2-3; D call uncertain. V lost 0 bases and J 4 bases, leaving 11 bases between the germline ends. The V gene's germline CDR1 is SGHAT and CDR2 FQNNGV. This CDR3 has 15 amino acids. In DNA form, the CDR3 reads TGTGCCAGCAGCTTAGATTTGGGGAAGCCAGATACGCAGTATTTT. Translating gives CASSLDLGKPDTQYF.

This clonotype has ten or more counts. The V call is TRBV7-9, the J call TRBJ2-7; D may be TRBD1 or TRBD2 (5 bases each). CDR1 and CDR2 from the germline V gene are SEHNR and FQNEAQ (reference sequence). V was trimmed by 5 bases and J by 1 base, leaving 9 bases between them. CDR3 length: 13 residues. The CDR3 DNA reads as TGTGCCAGCAGCACGGGACGGTCCTACGAGCAGTACTTC. Translating gives CASSTGRSYEQYF.

This clonotype was counted many times. The chain has TRBV5-1 and TRBJ2-7; 7 bases align to TRBD1. This CDR3 contains 15 residues. Germline assignment: CDR1 SGHRS and CDR2 YFSETQ. V lost 0 bases and J lost 4; bases outside the gene matches: 7. This CDR3 is CASSLEGTVVYEQYF. In DNA form, the CDR3 reads TGCGCCAGCAGCTTGGAAGGGACAGTTGTTTACGAGCAGTACTTC.

This clonotype was recorded many times. J is TRBJ1-1 and V is TRBV19, with D maybe TRBD1 (5 bases). Germline V lookup: CDR1 LNHDA, CDR2 SQIVND (reference sequence). V was cut by 6 bases and J by 8 bases, with 16 bases left in between. There are 13 residues in the CDR3. The DNA for the CDR3 is TGTGCCAGTAGCGCCCTGGCGGGGGTGGAAGCTTTCTTT. This gives the protein CASSALAGVEAFF.

This clonotype was counted a few times. The chain carries TRBV20-1 and TRBJ2-1, with 10 bases matching TRBD2. CDR1 and CDR2 from the germline V gene are DFQATT and SNEGSKA (reference sequence). Losses at the gene ends were 6 bases for V and 9 bases for J; bases not matched to a gene: 11. There are 14 residues in the CDR3. This chain's CDR3 is CSAKLAGPGFEQFF. In DNA, the CDR3 is TGCAGTGCCAAACTAGCGGGGCCGGGTTTTGAGCAGTTCTTC.

In this sample, this clonotype turned up many times. The chain employs TRBV10-3 and TRBJ1-1, with D maybe TRBD1 (6 bases). Germline CDR1 is ENHRY and CDR2 is SYGVKD. Trimming took off 7 bases at V and 1 base at J, with 10 bases between the two ends. CDR3 size: 13 residues. CDR3 amino acids: CAITAGANTEAFF. CDR3 nucleotide sequence: TGTGCCATCACCGCGGGGGCGAACACTGAAGCTTTCTTT.